This entry lists 10 T cell receptor beta chains sequenced from one sample in a study of blood T cell repertoires in COVID-19. The assay was immunoSEQ multiplex PCR, and TCRdb's table has in-frame clones only and misses some. In the table there are 250,000 or so clones, around 86% of which are singletons. The sample consisted of peripheral blood. The receptors derive from a woman aged 30 to 39 with active or convalescent COVID-19.

The chain employs TRBV7-2 and TRBJ2-5, with a tentative D call TRBD2 (6 bases). Germline V gives CDR1 SGHTA, CDR2 FQGNSA. With 2 bases removed from V and 7 bases from J, the gap between germline ends came to 17 bases. This CDR3 region has 15 residues. The CDR3 reads CASSLSTAGTGTQYF. In DNA form, the CDR3 reads TGTGCCAGCAGCTTATCTACGGCGGGGACGGGGACCCAGTACTTC.

CDR3 nucleotides: TGTGCCAGCAGCGCGTTAGACAGGGGGGAGCAGTACTTC. It translates to CASSALDRGEQYF. The rearrangement uses TRBV7-8 and TRBJ2-7; 9 bases fit TRBD1. Trimming cost V 5 bases and J 7 bases; bases outside gene matches: 6. Germline-derived CDR1 and CDR2 are SGHVS and FQNEAQ. The CDR3 extends over 13 amino acids.

The chain is built from TRBV7-2 and TRBJ2-7, with 9 positions matching TRBD1. Trimming at V came to 6 bases and at J to 9 bases, leaving 12 bases not matched to a gene. The germline gives CDR1 SGHTA, CDR2 FQGNSA. This CDR3 comprises 14 residues. The chain's CDR3 is CASRLPGQGSGQYF. DNA of the CDR3: TGTGCCAGCAGACTACCGGGACAGGGATCCGGGCAGTACTTC.

The J gene is TRBJ2-6, the V gene TRBV15; D not certain. This CDR3 contains 14 residues. Germline loops: CDR1 LNHNV, CDR2 YYDKDF (reference sequence). V was cut by 3 bases and J by 0 bases, with 3 bases left in between. This chain's CDR3 is CATSSRSGANVLTF. The CDR3 nucleotides are TGTGCCACCAGCAGCCGCTCTGGGGCCAACGTCCTGACTTTC.

V and J are TRBV4-1 and TRBJ2-1; 12 bases match TRBD1. J gave up 9 bases and V 3 bases, and 12 bases lay outside the gene matches. This CDR3 spans 17 amino acids. Germline CDR1 reads MGHRA; CDR2 reads YSYEKL. Written as DNA, the CDR3 is TGCGCCAGCAGCCACATCTTGGGGACAGGGGGCGCGTCTGAGCAGTTCTTC. Translation gives CASSHILGTGGASEQFF.

V and J are TRBV28 and TRBJ1-1, with 7 positions matching TRBD1. From germline, CDR1 is MDHEN and CDR2 SYDVKM. The CDR3 covers 12 residues. Trimming at V came to 6 bases and at J to 5 bases, leaving 3 bases not matched to a gene. CDR3 bases: TGTGCCAGCAGCCAGACAGGGACTGAAGCTTTCTTT. As protein: CASSQTGTEAFF.

The chain joins TRBV5-6 to TRBJ1-2; 9 nucleotides agree with TRBD1. V lost 4 bases and J lost 8; bases outside the gene matches: 9. In germline, CDR1 is SGHDT, CDR2 YYEEEE. CDR3 length equals 14 residues. The CDR3: CASSPGTGTLGYTF. The CDR3 DNA is TGTGCCAGCAGCCCCGGGACAGGGACCCTCGGCTACACCTTC.

The chain links TRBV29-1 to TRBJ2-7; 7 bases align to TRBD1. The J segment lost 6 bases and the V segment lost 6 bases, leaving 5 bases of the junction unmatched. The CDR3 loop spans 11 amino acids. Per the germline V gene, CDR1 is SQVTM and CDR2 is ANQGSEA. CDR3 in DNA: TGCAGCGTAGCTACAGGGGCCGAGCAGTACTTC. This codes for CSVATGAEQYF.

This chain connects TRBV7-9 to TRBJ2-2; 7 bases are a match to TRBD1. The junction had 19 bases not matched to a gene; V was cut back by 5 bases and J by 1 base. Germline assignment: CDR1 SEHNR and CDR2 FQNEAQ (reference sequence). This CDR3 is built from 20 residues. The CDR3 spells CASSTWPRQGNFWNTGELFF. Here the CDR3 DNA reads TGTGCCAGCAGCACTTGGCCGAGACAGGGTAATTTTTGGAACACCGGGGAGCTGTTTTTT.

The CDR3 reads CASSERGTDTQYF. CDR3 DNA: TGTGCCAGCAGTGAAAGGGGGACAGATACGCAGTATTTT. The J gene is TRBJ2-3, the V gene TRBV6-4, with D maybe TRBD1 (6 bases). Deletions cut 3 bases from V and 3 bases from J, with 7 bases between. This CDR3 contains 13 residues. Germline lookup yields CDR1 MRHNA and CDR2 SNTAGT.